The entry below gives a single T cell receptor (beta chain) sequence along with its context. The target of this receptor is not known. No qualities accompany the bases; no much larger clone lies one base away. The sample comes from a study of cytotoxic CD8 clonotypes in ibrutinib-treated CLL (dated by TCRdb to the early 2020s). Regarding the research as a whole: The cohort was composed of 11 relapsed/refractory and 15 treatment-naive patients; IGHV unmutated status was identified in some 17 patients. Partial responses were observed in some 24 patients and complete responses in 2; after a median follow-up of 68 months, remission was maintained in around 14 patients and progression was observed in roughly 12. The response samples were drawn at a median of approximately 11 months into treatment, with a range of roughly 6 to 36 months. Samples averaged roughly 280,000 productive templates and tens of thousands of productive rearrangements. Of the 90 or so people in the trial, approximately 24 had longitudinal samples available. Cryopreserved peripheral blood mononuclear cells were obtained prior to treatment, at the time of response, and at either disease progression or sustained remission. Every sample from remission and from progressive disease was obtained while the patients were still on ibrutinib. The paper's findings and limits, for the study overall: An increase in clonality was observed at ibrutinib response, with clonality remaining stable during sustained remission and falling back toward baseline at progression. Sampling times were not matched between patients in sustained remission and patients whose disease was progressing, and lymph node repertoires were not examined. Public clonotypes were rare and either shrank or stayed stable during treatment, and the rise in clonality at ibrutinib response reflected expansion of private clonotypes. At baseline, clonality was higher than in age-matched healthy donors and showed a strong correlation with circulating CD8+ T-cell counts.

Read against the paper, the sample's time point label means: progressive disease on ibrutinib. For TCR beta library preparation, approximately 1.8 micrograms of genomic DNA was extracted from cryopreserved PBMCs. Longitudinal blood samples from CLL patients on ibrutinib monotherapy were analyzed using high-throughput TCR beta sequencing. Patients were enrolled in a phase 2 open-label single-center ibrutinib monotherapy trial. Each clonotype received, on average, 10x coverage in deep resolution sequencing performed on a MiSeq, where the target depth lay between 1 in 1 million and 1 in 200,000 T cells. TCR beta libraries were generated with the immunoSEQ hsTCRB Kit. Under the source paper's analysis protocol: ImmunoSEQ Data Assistant and ImmunoSEQ Analyzer were used for data analysis, and V, D and J genes were assigned according to IMGT definitions. Clonality was computed as one minus normalized Shannon entropy of productive rearrangement frequencies, ranging from 0 to 1. Only overrepresented clonotypes making up at least 0.05% of the repertoire of each patient were included in the public clonotype analysis. Roughly 12 age-matched healthy donor repertoires from immuneACCESS were used as controls for clonality. The source is immuneACCESS, and TCRdb retained only in-frame sequences with V and J called. Part of the clones is not carried over; for the studies checked, unresolved V genes explain less than half of this, and the remainder is unexplained. From that table come the V and J calls and clone size; the DNA was used to work out D and trimming. This sample has 250,000 to 350,000 clones in its table, and more than 70% of those were observed once. Approximately 5.6% of the sample is taken by the ten largest.

Inclusive of the bounding cysteine and phenylalanine, the CDR3 is 15 residues long. Just the 45-base CDR3 DNA is kept, in frame starting at base 1. At the junction V is shortened by 2 bases and J by 0 bases, with 10 bases in between. As encoded in the germline V gene, CDR1 is MNHEY while CDR2 is SVGAGI. This receptor was identified in a human donor with chronic lymphocytic leukemia. This specimen consisted of PBMCs, obtained at disease progression, from a patient treated with ibrutinib. The chain is encoded by TRBV6-5 joined to TRBJ1-2; the D gene cannot be resolved reliably. The CDR3 in this case is CASSYQAISNYGYTF. The DNA sequence is as follows: TGTGCCAGCAGTTACCAGGCGATATCTAACTATGGCTACACCTTC.